This passage covers 24 T cell receptor beta chains from one sample sequenced in a study of molecular identifiers for immune sequencing clone quantification. TCRdb independently ran MiXCR on the PCR reads; one entry per CDR3 protein. The table lists 490,000 or so distinct CDR3 sequences, roughly 25% of them singletons. Source material: naive CD8+ T cells from blood, with Jurkat cell RNA spiked in. Subset described: FACS-sorted CD8+CD4-CCR7+CD45RA+ naive T cells. The origin of the receptors is a human donor in good health. Some libraries in this study had Jurkat cell RNA spiked in.

This clonotype was found once. This could be a read error, since a much larger clone is one nucleotide away. The J gene is TRBJ1-1, the V gene TRBV2; 7 bases fit TRBD1. The CDR3 totals 12 residues. Germline-derived CDR1 and CDR2 are SNHLY and FYNNEI. CDR3 in DNA: TGTGCCAGCAGTTTCAGGGGGACTGAAGCTGTCTTT. It codes for CASSFRGTEAVF.

This clonotype was counted between two and nine times. J is TRBJ1-2 and V is TRBV6-2 or TRBV6-3; D gene ambiguous. The germline CDR1 and CDR2 sequences are MNHEY and SVGEGT. The CDR3 is 15 residues long. The V end lost 5 bases, the J end lost 0 bases, and 13 bases lay between the germline ends. The CDR3 DNA sequence: TGTGCCAGCAGTAAATCAGGCGAAACTAACTATGGCTACACCTTC. Its protein product is CASSKSGETNYGYTF.

The CDR3 region has the DNA TGTGCCAGCAGTCGCACAGCTTATGGCTACACCTTC. It yields the protein CASSRTAYGYTF. The J gene is TRBJ1-2, the V gene TRBV6-2 or TRBV6-3; D gene ambiguous. The CDR3 runs to 12 residues. Trimming shortened V by 5 bases and J by 5 bases, and 9 bases separated the two germline ends. The germline gives CDR1 MNHEY, CDR2 SVGEGT.

This clonotype was seen just once. A junction end diverges from the germline sequence, so it may reflect a read error. CDR3 sequence: CASRPPGTEALF. The CDR3 bases are TGTGCCAGCAGGCCGCCGGGCACTGAAGCTCTCTTT. J is TRBJ1-1 and V is TRBV12-3 or TRBV12-4; D is ambiguous. This CDR3 is 12 amino acids long.

About this clonotype: The conserved final phenylalanine or tryptophan is absent from the CDR3, which likely points to a read error. The chain combines TRBV5-1 with TRBJ2-7, with 7 bases fitting TRBD2. V gave up 4 bases and J gave up 5 bases; unmatched junction bases: 18. Germline V gives CDR1 SGHRS, CDR2 YFSETQ. The CDR3 covers 17 residues. The CDR3 spells CASSPNAGVYKRDEQYL. The CDR3 region has the DNA TGCGCCAGCAGCCCGAACGCGGGGGTCTACAAACGAGACGAGCAGTACCTC.

About this clonotype itself: At one boundary the junction diverges from the germline segment, which might be a read error. The DNA of the CDR3 is TGTGCCCGCAGCCTACGGGACCTGAACACCGGGGAGCTGTTTTTT. Residues: CARSLRDLNTGELFF. The chain employs TRBV13 and TRBJ2-2; D tentatively fits TRBD1 or TRBD2 (5 bases each). CDR3 length: 15 amino acids. Germline V CDR1 and CDR2: PRHDT, FYEKMQ (reference sequence).

Of note for this clonotype: A much larger clone is a single base away; this may be a read error. This chain uses TRBV30 with TRBJ1-1; D ambiguous. The CDR3 is made up of 13 amino acids. V was cut by 2 bases and J by 0 bases, with 7 bases left in between. Germline CDR1 reads GTSNPN; CDR2 reads SVGIG (reference sequence). As DNA, the CDR3 is TGTGCCTGGAGTATATCGGTGAACACTGAAGCTTTCTTT. It translates to CAWSISVNTEAFF.

This clonotype was seen many times. V usage is TRBV5-6 and J usage is TRBJ2-7, with D tentatively TRBD1 (5 bases). The CDR3 loop spans 14 amino acids. Germline values: CDR1 SGHDT, CDR2 YYEEEE. Trimming took 0 bases from V and 2 from J, leaving 9 bases between them. DNA for the CDR3: TGTGCCAGCAGCTTGGTACAGGCGGCCTACGAGCAGTACTTC. It specifies CASSLVQAAYEQYF.

The chain recombines TRBV7-6 with TRBJ2-5; possibly TRBD1 for D (5 bases). Deletions cut 1 base from V and 2 bases from J, with 14 bases between. Germline assignment: CDR1 SGHVS and CDR2 FNYEAQ. The CDR3 sequence is 16 residues long. The CDR3 DNA follows: TGTGCCAGCAGCTTAGGTGGGGCTTGGGGTCAAGAGACCCAGTACTTC. Amino acids: CASSLGGAWGQETQYF.

The sample holds a few counts of this clonotype. The chain combines TRBV19 with TRBJ2-1; TRBD1 matches at 9 bases. V lost 3 bases to trimming and J lost 3 bases; unmatched junction nucleotides: 9. There are 17 residues in the CDR3. CDR1 and CDR2 (germline): LNHDA, SQIVND (reference sequence). For the CDR3, the DNA is TGTGCCAGTAGTATGTCCTCCGGGGACAGGGTCTACAATGAGCAGTTCTTC. Encoded protein: CASSMSSGDRVYNEQFF.

The chain is built from TRBV7-9 and TRBJ2-3; possibly TRBD1 or TRBD2 for D (5 bases each). The germline gives CDR1 SEHNR, CDR2 FQNEAQ (reference sequence). The CDR3 spans 15 residues. The germline V and J ends were trimmed by 5 bases and 7 bases, with 19 bases remaining between them. The CDR3 DNA reads as TGTGCCAGCAGCCTACTCTTTGGGGGAGCACATACGCAGTATTTT. It specifies CASSLLFGGAHTQYF.

V and J are TRBV15 and TRBJ2-3; 8 nucleotides align to TRBD1. CDR3 length: 17 amino acids. Germline assignment: CDR1 LNHNV and CDR2 YYDKDF (reference sequence). Germline trimming cut 0 bases from V and 1 base from J; bases unmatched to any gene: 6. The CDR3 nucleotides are TGTGCCACCAGCAGAGATTTACAGGGGGTAGGCACAGATACGCAGTATTTT. The encoded protein is CATSRDLQGVGTDTQYF.

In this sample, this clonotype turned up a few times. This chain connects TRBV5-6 to TRBJ2-3, with D possibly matching TRBD2 (6 bases). Trimming removed 2 bases at V and 2 bases at J, with 15 bases between. The CDR3 is made up of 16 amino acids. CDR1 is SGHDT and CDR2 is YYEEEE in the germline V gene. The CDR3 sequence is CASSLTLAPFTDTQYF. DNA of the CDR3: TGTGCCAGCAGCTTAACACTAGCTCCTTTCACAGATACGCAGTATTTT. The complete variable domain, with remaining parts taken from reference TRBV5-6 and TRBJ2-3, reads DAGVTQSPTHLIKTRGQQVTLRCSPKSGHDTVSWYQQALGQGPQFIFQYYEEEERQRGNFPDRFSGHQFPNYSSELNVNALLLGDSALYLCASSLTLAPFTDTQYFGPGTRLTVL.

This clonotype was counted between two and nine times. The chain links TRBV7-9 to TRBJ1-2; D is unresolved. Trimming left V 2 bases short and J 0 bases short, with 10 bases between. The CDR3 consists of 15 residues. The germline CDR1 and CDR2 sequences are SEHNR and FQNEAQ (reference sequence). The CDR3 region is CASSLPPTANYGYTF. In DNA, the CDR3 is TGTGCCAGCAGCTTACCCCCCACAGCTAACTATGGCTACACCTTC.

This clonotype was detected many times. The V gene is TRBV12-3 or TRBV12-4, the J gene TRBJ2-4; D call uncertain. The ends were cut back, 5 bases at V and 8 bases at J, with 13 bases in the middle. This CDR3 is 13 amino acids long. The CDR3 DNA reads as TGTGCCAGCAGTCCCCCAGGTCGGGACATTCAGTACTTC. It specifies CASSPPGRDIQYF.

The V call is TRBV7-6, the J call TRBJ1-1; D remains unclear. Germline V lookup: CDR1 SGHVS, CDR2 FNYEAQ. This CDR3 comprises 13 residues. The V end was cut by 0 bases, the J end by 7 bases, with 9 bases between. The CDR3 reads CASSLATAVEAFF. CDR3 sequence (DNA): TGTGCCAGCAGCTTAGCGACGGCGGTTGAAGCTTTCTTT.

This clonotype was picked up many times. This sequence joins TRBV28 and TRBJ2-3; D is undetermined. The CDR3 has 16 amino acids. The germline V gene has CDR1 MDHEN and CDR2 SYDVKM. Trimming left V 4 bases short and J 3 bases short, with 17 bases between. The CDR3 here is CASSSKTPVRTDTQYF. The CDR3 DNA follows: TGTGCCAGCAGTTCGAAAACACCGGTCCGGACAGATACGCAGTATTTT.

J is TRBJ2-7 and V is TRBV20-1; possibly TRBD2 for D (6 bases). Germline V gene lookup returns CDR1 DFQATT and CDR2 SNEGSKA (reference sequence). V was pared by 6 bases and J by 3 bases, with 15 bases between. The CDR3 is 13 amino acids. CDR3 in DNA: TGCAGTGCCCGACGGGGGAGAGACTACGAGCAGTACTTC. This sequence encodes CSARRGRDYEQYF.

This clonotype came up a few times. V usage is TRBV24-1 and J usage is TRBJ1-5, with D unresolved. This CDR3 has 13 amino acids. V was trimmed by 3 bases and J by 4 bases, leaving 6 bases between them. Germline V lookup: CDR1 KGHDR, CDR2 SFDVKD. CDR3 in DNA: TGTGCCACCAGTGATGAGGATAATCAGCCCCAGCATTTT. It specifies CATSDEDNQPQHF.

The J gene is TRBJ2-2, the V gene TRBV19; TRBD1 agrees at 8 bases. There are 15 residues in the CDR3. Trimming removed 8 bases from V and 4 bases from J; junction bases left unmatched: 9. Germline V gene lookup returns CDR1 LNHDA and CDR2 SQIVND (reference sequence). The CDR3 DNA is TGTGCCAGTTCCTGGACAGGGCCGGGCACCGGGGAGCTGTTTTTT. Its translation: CASSWTGPGTGELFF.

On this clonotype: The germline gene is not matched at one end of the junction; a read error may be the cause. The V gene is TRBV9, the J gene TRBJ1-5; TRBD1 might be the D (5 bases). The CDR3 extends over 16 amino acids. Per the germline V gene, CDR1 is SGDLS and CDR2 is YYNGEE. CDR3 bases: TGTGCCGGCAGCGTACAGGATTGGGGCCGGAGTCAGCCCCAGCATTTT. This gives the protein CAGSVQDWGRSQPQHF.

V gene TRBV2 combines with J gene TRBJ2-7, with 8 bases lining up with TRBD1. J was trimmed by 3 bases and V by 6 bases; bases with no gene match: 7. The CDR3 runs to 14 residues. Germline loops: CDR1 SNHLY, CDR2 FYNNEI. The CDR3 here is CASREGQANYEQYF. The CDR3 nucleotides read TGTGCCAGCAGGGAGGGACAGGCTAACTACGAGCAGTACTTC.

The sample holds one count of this clonotype. The rearrangement links TRBV20-1 to TRBJ2-7; D is uncertain. The CDR3 extends over 15 amino acids. Germline lookup yields CDR1 DFQATT and CDR2 SNEGSKA (reference sequence). Trimming stripped 6 bases from V and 2 bases from J, with 20 bases between. CDR3 in DNA: TGCAGTGCCCCTGGTTTGTCTTTGCCCACCTACGAGCAGTACTTC. Translation gives CSAPGLSLPTYEQYF.

Comment on this clonotype: With a much larger clone just one base away, this may be a read error. The V and J genes are TRBV2 and TRBJ2-3; D is perhaps TRBD2 (7 bases). CDR3 length: 14 residues. Germline lookup yields CDR1 SNHLY and CDR2 FYNNEI. CDR3 loop: CVSRGADSTDTQYF. The CDR3 region has the DNA TGTGTCAGTCGGGGGGCCGACTCCACAGATACGCAGTATTTT. Full variable domain (outside the CDR3, taken from reference TRBV2 and TRBJ2-3): EPEVTQTPSHQVTQMGQEVILRCVPISNHLYFYWYRQILGQKVEFLVSFYNNEISEKSEIFDDQFSVERPDGSNFTLKIRSTKLEDSAMYFCVSRGADSTDTQYFGPGTRLTVL.